Listed below are T cell receptor beta chains from one sample, sequenced in a study of PD-L1 blockade in urothelial cancer. Clones were read by immunoSEQ multiplex PCR, and TCRdb kept only the in-frame ones, dropping some. The table has approximately 67,000 clones, more than 75% seen once; the top ten hold 14% to 15%. The sample consisted of PBMCs, taken around atezolizumab (anti-PD-L1) treatment. These receptors were collected from a man in his sixties with urothelial cancer. The CDR3 runs from the conserved cysteine through the conserved F or W. The order of the fields is clone size, V gene, D gene, J gene, CDR3 DNA, CDR3 protein. D genes are given only for firm matches. Expanded clones get a size class; other rows say once, few or many, or leave the size out.

size: .; V: TRBV18; D: .; J: TRBJ2-7; DNA: TGTGCCAGCTCACCACTTTCGCGAGGGGGCTCCTACGAGCAGTACTTC; CDR3: CASSPLSRGGSYEQYF
size: .; V: TRBV30; D: TRBD1; J: TRBJ1-3; DNA: TGTGCCTGGGTGTACGGACAGGGGACCTCTGGAAACACCATATATTTT; CDR3: CAWVYGQGTSGNTIYF
size: .; V: TRBV5-4; D: .; J: TRBJ2-7; DNA: TGTGCCAGCAGCACGAAATTGGGGGGGGCCAGCTCCTACGAGCAGTACTTC; CDR3: CASSTKLGGASSYEQYF
size: .; V: TRBV18; D: TRBD1; J: TRBJ2-1; DNA: TGTGCCAGCTCCCAGATGAGGGACAGCGGTGAGCAGTTCTTC; CDR3: CASSQMRDSGEQFF
size: .; V: TRBV21-1; D: .; J: TRBJ1-1; DNA: TGTGCCAGCAGCAAAGGGGGACCGGGACAGCTCACTGAAGCTTTCTTT; CDR3: CASSKGGPGQLTEAFF
size: .; V: TRBV29-1; D: .; J: TRBJ2-3; DNA: TGCAGCGTTGTAAGGGGCCCCACAGATACGCAGTATTTT; CDR3: CSVVRGPTDTQYF
size: .; V: TRBV5-1; D: TRBD1; J: TRBJ2-5; DNA: TGCGCCAGCAGCCTAGGGACAGAAGAGACCCAGTACTTC; CDR3: CASSLGTEETQYF
size: .; V: TRBV28; D: TRBD1; J: TRBJ2-7; DNA: TGTGCCAGCAAAGTCGCAGGGGGAAAGGTCTACGAGCAGTACTTC; CDR3: CASKVAGGKVYEQYF
size: .; V: TRBV7-9; D: .; J: TRBJ2-1; DNA: TGTGCCAGCAATCAGGGGTTGAGGTACAATGAGCAGTTCTTC; CDR3: CASNQGLRYNEQFF
size: .; V: TRBV7-2; D: .; J: TRBJ1-3; DNA: TGTGCCAGCAGCTTTGGGGCCCTCTCTGGAAACACCATATATTTT; CDR3: CASSFGALSGNTIYF
size: few; V: TRBV27; D: TRBD1; J: TRBJ2-2; DNA: TGTGCCAGCAGTCCCCTGGGACAGCTCCGCTACACCGGGGAGCTGTTTTTT; CDR3: CASSPLGQLRYTGELFF
size: .; V: TRBV19; D: TRBD1; J: TRBJ1-5; DNA: TGTGCCAGTAGGCGCATTCGGGACAGTTCTCAGCCCCAGCATTTT; CDR3: CASRRIRDSSQPQHF
size: .; V: TRBV7-9; D: .; J: TRBJ2-3; DNA: TGTGCCAGCAGCTTAGGCAAGACACCTAACACAGATACGCAGTATTTT; CDR3: CASSLGKTPNTDTQYF
size: .; V: TRBV15; D: .; J: TRBJ1-1; DNA: TGTGCCACCAACCCGACAGGGAACACTGAAGCTTTCTTT; CDR3: CATNPTGNTEAFF
size: .; V: TRBV2; D: .; J: TRBJ1-1; DNA: TGTGCCAGCATTAGGGGTCGGGGGGATAGAGGTGGTCCTGAAGCTTTCTTT; CDR3: CASIRGRGDRGGPEAFF
size: .; V: TRBV18; D: .; J: TRBJ2-5; DNA: TGTGCCAGCTCCCGGACACTTCAAGAGACCCAGTACTTC; CDR3: CASSRTLQETQYF
size: once; V: TRBV29-1; D: .; J: TRBJ2-7; DNA: TGCAGCGTGGCAGGGTATTACGAGCAGTACTTC; CDR3: CSVAGYYEQYF
size: .; V: TRBV27; D: .; J: TRBJ1-1; DNA: TGTGCCAGCAGTTTGACAGTGAACACTGAAGCTTTCTTT; CDR3: CASSLTVNTEAFF
size: .; V: TRBV27; D: .; J: TRBJ2-7; DNA: TGTGCCAGCAGTTTATCGCCGGGAAGTCCCTACGAGCAGTACTTC; CDR3: CASSLSPGSPYEQYF
size: .; V: TRBV19; D: .; J: TRBJ2-2; DNA: TGTGCCAGTATTTCGGGGGGCCGGAACACCGGGGAGCTGTTTTTT; CDR3: CASISGGRNTGELFF
size: .; V: TRBV5-1; D: .; J: TRBJ1-6; DNA: TGCGCCAGCAGCTTGGCGGGGCAGGGGAATAATTCACCCCTCCACTTT; CDR3: CASSLAGQGNNSPLHF
size: .; V: TRBV10-3; D: .; J: TRBJ1-6; DNA: TGTGCCATCTCTGGGAGGAATTCACCCCTCCACTTT; CDR3: CAISGRNSPLHF
size: .; V: TRBV6-6; D: .; J: TRBJ2-3; DNA: TGTGCCAGCAGTCTCTCGACTAGCACAGATACGCAGTATTTT; CDR3: CASSLSTSTDTQYF
size: .; V: TRBV13; D: .; J: TRBJ2-7; DNA: TGTGCCAGCAGCTTAGATGCCAGGGCCTACGAGCAGTACTTC; CDR3: CASSLDARAYEQYF
size: .; V: TRBV23-1; D: .; J: TRBJ2-5; DNA: TGCGCCAGCAGTCAACTACCCGCCGGGGTTGGGGAGACCCAGTACTTC; CDR3: CASSQLPAGVGETQYF
size: .; V: TRBV7-3; D: .; J: TRBJ2-6; DNA: TGTGCCAGCAGCCCCAGGGCTGGGGCCAACGTCCTGACTTTC; CDR3: CASSPRAGANVLTF
size: .; V: TRBV14; D: .; J: TRBJ1-3; DNA: TGTGCCAGCAGCCAAGTCCTCCGACAATCTGGAAACACCATATATTTT; CDR3: CASSQVLRQSGNTIYF
size: .; V: TRBV11-3; D: TRBD1; J: TRBJ2-7; DNA: TGTGCCAGCAGCCCCGACAGGGAATACGAGCAGTACTTC; CDR3: CASSPDREYEQYF
size: .; V: TRBV7-8; D: TRBD2; J: TRBJ2-7; DNA: TGTGCCAGCAGCTTAGAGGCACTAGCGGGGGGGAATTCCTACGAGCAGTACTTC; CDR3: CASSLEALAGGNSYEQYF
size: .; V: TRBV13; D: TRBD1; J: TRBJ1-2; DNA: TGTGCCAGCAGCGATCGAGGGGACAGGGGGGGGGATGGCTACACCTTC; CDR3: CASSDRGDRGGDGYTF
size: .; V: TRBV5-4; D: .; J: TRBJ2-6; DNA: TGTGCCAGCAGCTCGGGACAAGATTCTGGGGCCAACGTCCTGACTTTC; CDR3: CASSSGQDSGANVLTF
size: .; V: TRBV19; D: .; J: TRBJ2-7; DNA: TGTGCCAGTAGTTTTCAGGGGAGTCGCGAGCAGTACTTC; CDR3: CASSFQGSREQYF
size: .; V: TRBV19; D: TRBD1; J: TRBJ2-2; DNA: TGTGCCAGTAGCCATCAGTTCGACAGGGAATTCACCGGGGAGCTGTTTTTT; CDR3: CASSHQFDREFTGELFF